This T cell receptor (beta chain) was obtained from a study of OX40 agonist ivuxolimab in advanced cancers. Study summary: Given to patients was ivuxolimab, an agonistic anti-OX40 (CD134) antibody.

Study findings and constraints: It was not determined which antigens were specifically recognized by the peripheral T cells that had undergone clonal expansion. Partial responders treated at 0.1-3.0 mg/kg exhibited clonal expansion among the lowest measured.

People who had autoimmune disease history or systemic immunosuppression were excluded. A remark on this clone: What it binds is not known.

The protocol was immunoSEQ multiplex PCR, while the TCRdb copy is restricted to in-frame clones and leaves out a portion. The top ten hold around 2.9% of the sample, which has tens of thousands of clones, approximately 85% seen once. The sequence came from an adult with an advanced solid tumor such as melanoma, head and neck, liver or kidney cancer. The sequences come from CD4+ or CD8+ T cells sorted from blood, collected in a trial of the OX40 agonist ivuxolimab.

For the CDR3, the DNA is TGTGCCAGCAGCCCGTGGACAGGGGTCAATGAAAAACTGTTTTTT. Its protein is CASSPWTGVNEKLFF. The chain has TRBV9 and TRBJ1-4; 9 bases fit TRBD1. J was trimmed by 5 bases and V by 4 bases; bases with no gene match: 6. The CDR3 has 15 amino acids. Looked up from germline, CDR1 is SGDLS and CDR2 is YYNGEE.